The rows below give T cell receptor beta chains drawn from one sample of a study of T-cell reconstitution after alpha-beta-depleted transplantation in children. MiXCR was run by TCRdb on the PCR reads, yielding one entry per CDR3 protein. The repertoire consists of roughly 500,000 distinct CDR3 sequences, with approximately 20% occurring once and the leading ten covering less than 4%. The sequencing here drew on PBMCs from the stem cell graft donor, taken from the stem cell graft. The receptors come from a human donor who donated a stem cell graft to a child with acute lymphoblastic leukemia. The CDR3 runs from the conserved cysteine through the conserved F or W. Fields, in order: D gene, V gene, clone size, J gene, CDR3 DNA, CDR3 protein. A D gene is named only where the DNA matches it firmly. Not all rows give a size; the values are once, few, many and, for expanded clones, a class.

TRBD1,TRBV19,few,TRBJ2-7,TGTGCCAGTAGTATGACAGGGAGCTCCTACGAGCAGTACTTC,CASSMTGSSYEQYF
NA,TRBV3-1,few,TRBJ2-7,TGTGCCAGCTCCGGCACGAGCGGAAGGCAGTACTTC,CASSGTSGRQYF
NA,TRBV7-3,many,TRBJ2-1,TGTGCCAGCAGCTTAACGTTGACTGGCGCCTACAATGAGCAGTTCTTC,CASSLTLTGAYNEQFF
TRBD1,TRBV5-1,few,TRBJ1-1,TGCGCCAGCAGCTTGAGACAGGGGGCCGAGGGGGCTTTCTTT,CASSLRQGAEGAFF
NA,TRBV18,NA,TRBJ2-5,TGTGCCAGCTCACGCTCCAGGGCCACCCAAGAGACCCAGTACTTC,CASSRSRATQETQYF
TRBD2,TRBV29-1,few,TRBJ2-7,TGCAGCGTTTTGCATGGCGGGAGCTCCTACGAGCAGTACTTC,CSVLHGGSSYEQYF
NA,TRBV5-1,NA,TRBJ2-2,TGCGCCAGCAGCTTCAAGGCAGGCTCCCTCACCGGGGAGCTGTTTTTT,CASSFKAGSLTGELFF
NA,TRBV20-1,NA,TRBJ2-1,TGCAGTGCTAACCCGGACGTTGGGAATGAGCAGTTCTTC,CSANPDVGNEQFF
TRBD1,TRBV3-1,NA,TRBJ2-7,TGTGCCAGCAGCCCACCGGGACAGGGGTTTCACGAGCAGTACTTC,CASSPPGQGFHEQYF
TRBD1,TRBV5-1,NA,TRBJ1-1,TGCGCCAGCAGCTGGATCTACAGGGGGCCCACTGAAGCTTTCTTT,CASSWIYRGPTEAFF